Sequencing of this T cell receptor beta chain was carried out in a study of patients and donors after allogeneic stem cell transplantation. Trimming took off 5 bases at V and 4 bases at J, with 6 bases between the two ends. This CDR3 is 11 amino acids long. Germline V gene lookup returns CDR1 SGHTA and CDR2 FQGNSA. TCRdb re-analysed the RT-PCR reads in MiXCR, keeping a single row per CDR3 protein. This table holds under 2,500 distinct CDR3 sequences, 30% found once. The chain has TRBV7-2 and TRBJ2-7; no definite D call. Material for sequencing was blood, either unsorted or a sorted T cell fraction (not recorded which). The sequence was obtained from a human donor who was either an allogeneic HSCT recipient or a stem cell or donor lymphocyte infusion donor (not recorded which). It is not recorded whose cells these are; they may come from a transplant donor. CDR3 sequence: CASSPLYEQYV. The CDR3 DNA follows: TGTGCCAGCAGCCCCCTTTACGAGCAGTACGTC.